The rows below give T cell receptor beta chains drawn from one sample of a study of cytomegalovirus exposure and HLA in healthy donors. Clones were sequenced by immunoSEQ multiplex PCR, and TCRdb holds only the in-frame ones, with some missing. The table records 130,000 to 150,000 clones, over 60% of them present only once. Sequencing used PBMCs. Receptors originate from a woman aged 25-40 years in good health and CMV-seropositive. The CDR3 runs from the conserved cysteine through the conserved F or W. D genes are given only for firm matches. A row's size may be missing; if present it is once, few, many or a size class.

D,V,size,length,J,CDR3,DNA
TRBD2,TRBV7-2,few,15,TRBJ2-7,CASSLGALAGDEQYF,TGTGCCAGCAGCTTGGGTGCCCTAGCGGGAGACGAGCAGTACTTC
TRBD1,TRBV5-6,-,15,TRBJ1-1,CASSLVNRDSEEAFF,TGTGCCAGCAGCTTGGTGAACCGGGACAGCGAGGAAGCTTTCTTT
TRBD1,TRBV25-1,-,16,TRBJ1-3,CASTRRDRNSGNTIYF,TGTGCCAGCACCCGGCGGGACAGGAACTCTGGAAACACCATATATTTT
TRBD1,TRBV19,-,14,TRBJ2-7,CASSAGQGLYEQYF,TGTGCCAGTAGTGCTGGACAGGGTCTGTACGAGCAGTACTTC
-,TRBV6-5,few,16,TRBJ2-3,CASSYSVLGGGDTQYF,TGTGCCAGCAGTTACTCAGTGCTGGGAGGAGGAGATACGCAGTATTTT
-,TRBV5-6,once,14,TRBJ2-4,CASSSGIAKNIQYF,TGTGCCAGCAGCTCAGGGATAGCCAAAAACATTCAGTACTTC
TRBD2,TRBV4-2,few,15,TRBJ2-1,CASSPIAGVPHEQFF,TGTGCCAGCAGCCCTATAGCGGGAGTCCCCCATGAGCAGTTCTTC
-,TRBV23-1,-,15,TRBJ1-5,CASSQSPGESQPQHF,TGCGCCAGCAGTCAATCCCCAGGGGAAAGCCAGCCCCAGCATTTT
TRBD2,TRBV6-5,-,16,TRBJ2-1,CASSSEGAGGWNEQFF,TGTGCCAGCAGTTCAGAGGGAGCGGGGGGTTGGAATGAGCAGTTCTTC
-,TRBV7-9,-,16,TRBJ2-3,CASTPDRLVPTDTQYF,TGTGCCAGCACCCCCGACCGACTAGTCCCCACAGATACGCAGTATTTT
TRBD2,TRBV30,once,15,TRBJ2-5,CAWSPGLAGQETQYF,TGTGCCTGGAGCCCGGGACTAGCGGGACAAGAGACCCAGTACTTC
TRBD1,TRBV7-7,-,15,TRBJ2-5,CASSQDRGRPETQYF,TGTGCTAGCAGTCAGGACAGGGGGCGTCCAGAGACCCAGTACTTC
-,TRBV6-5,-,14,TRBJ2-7,CASSYLSGGYEQYF,TGTGCCAGCAGTTACCTATCCGGGGGCTACGAGCAGTACTTC
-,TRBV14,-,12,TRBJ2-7,CASSPQAYEQYF,TGTGCCAGCAGCCCCCAGGCCTACGAGCAGTACTTC
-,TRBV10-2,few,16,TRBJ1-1,CASNALPWTVNTEAFF,TGCGCCAGCAACGCACTACCCTGGACAGTTAACACTGAAGCTTTCTTT
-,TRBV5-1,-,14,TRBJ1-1,CASSLGAGNTEAFF,TGCGCCAGCAGCTTGGGGGCAGGGAACACTGAAGCTTTCTTT
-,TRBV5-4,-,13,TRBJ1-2,CASSLRVDYGYTF,TGTGCCAGCAGCCTACGCGTCGACTATGGCTACACCTTC
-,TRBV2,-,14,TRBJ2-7,CASRGAQPTYEQYF,TGTGCCAGCAGGGGGGCACAACCAACCTACGAGCAGTACTTC
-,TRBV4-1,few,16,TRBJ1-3,CASSNVPGGSGNTIYF,TGCGCCAGCAGCAACGTCCCCGGCGGGTCGGGAAACACCATATATTTT
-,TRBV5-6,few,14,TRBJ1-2,CASSLGERGYGYTF,TGTGCCAGCAGCTTGGGAGAGCGAGGCTATGGCTACACCTTC
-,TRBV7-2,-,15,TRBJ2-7,CASSLVGISSYEQYF,TGTGCCAGCAGCTTAGTCGGGATTAGCTCCTACGAGCAGTACTTC
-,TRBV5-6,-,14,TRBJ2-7,CASSYPGPTYEQYF,TGTGCCAGCAGCTATCCAGGGCCCACCTACGAGCAGTACTTC
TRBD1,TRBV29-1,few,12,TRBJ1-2,CSVGDSAYGYTF,TGCAGCGTTGGGGACAGTGCCTATGGCTACACCTTC
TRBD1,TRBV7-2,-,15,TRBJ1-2,CASSTRTGGLHGYTF,TGTGCCAGCAGCACCCGGACAGGGGGTCTTCATGGCTACACCTTC
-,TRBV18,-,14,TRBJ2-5,CASSRDLYQETQYF,TGTGCCAGCTCCCGCGACTTGTACCAAGAGACCCAGTACTTC
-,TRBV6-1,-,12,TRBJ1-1,CASSRDSPEAFF,TGTGCCAGCAGTCGAGACAGTCCTGAAGCTTTCTTT
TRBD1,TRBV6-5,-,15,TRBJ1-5,CASRKDTGGNQPQHF,TGTGCCAGCAGAAAAGACACAGGGGGCAATCAGCCCCAGCATTTT
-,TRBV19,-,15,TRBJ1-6,CASSIVRVANSPLHF,TGTGCCAGTAGTATCGTCCGGGTCGCTAATTCACCCCTCCACTTT